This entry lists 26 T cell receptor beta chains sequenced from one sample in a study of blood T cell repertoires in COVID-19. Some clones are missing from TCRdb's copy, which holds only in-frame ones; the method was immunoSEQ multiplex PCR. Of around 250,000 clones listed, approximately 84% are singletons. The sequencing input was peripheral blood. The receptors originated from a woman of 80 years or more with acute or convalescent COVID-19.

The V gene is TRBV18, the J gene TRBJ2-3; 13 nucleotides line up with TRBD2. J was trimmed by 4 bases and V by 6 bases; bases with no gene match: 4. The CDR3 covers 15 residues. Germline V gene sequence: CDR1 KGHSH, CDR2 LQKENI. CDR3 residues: CASSGLAGEPDTQYF. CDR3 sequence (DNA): TGTGCCAGCTCCGGACTAGCGGGAGAGCCAGATACGCAGTATTTT.

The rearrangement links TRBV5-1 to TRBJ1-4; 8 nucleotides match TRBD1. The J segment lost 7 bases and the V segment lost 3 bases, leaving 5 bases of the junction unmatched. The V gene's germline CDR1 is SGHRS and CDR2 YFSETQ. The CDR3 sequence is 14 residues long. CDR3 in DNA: TGCGCCAGCAGCTCCGACAGGGGAGGTGAAAAACTGTTTTTT. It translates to CASSSDRGGEKLFF. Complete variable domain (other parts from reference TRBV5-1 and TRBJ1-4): KAGVTQTPRYLIKTRGQQVTLSCSPISGHRSVSWYQQTPGQGLQFLFEYFSETQRNKGNFPGRFSGRQFSNSRSEMNVSTLELGDSALYLCASSSDRGGEKLFFGSGTQLSVL.

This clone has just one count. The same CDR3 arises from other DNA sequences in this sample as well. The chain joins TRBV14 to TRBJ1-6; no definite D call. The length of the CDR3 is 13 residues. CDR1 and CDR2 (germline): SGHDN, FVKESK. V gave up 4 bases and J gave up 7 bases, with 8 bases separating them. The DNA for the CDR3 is TGTGCCAGCAGCCCCCGGGGAAATTCACCCCTCCACTTT. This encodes CASSPRGNSPLHF.

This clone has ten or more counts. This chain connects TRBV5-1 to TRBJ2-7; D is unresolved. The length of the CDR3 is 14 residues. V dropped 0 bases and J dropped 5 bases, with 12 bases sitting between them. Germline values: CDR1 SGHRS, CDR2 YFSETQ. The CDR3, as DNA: TGCGCCAGCAGCTTGGCCGGTTGGAGAGACGAGCAGTACTTC. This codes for CASSLAGWRDEQYF.

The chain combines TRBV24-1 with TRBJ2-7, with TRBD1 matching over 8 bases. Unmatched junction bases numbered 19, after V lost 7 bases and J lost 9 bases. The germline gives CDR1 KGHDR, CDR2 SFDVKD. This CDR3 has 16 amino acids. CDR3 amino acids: CATSIRGAGGIIRQYF. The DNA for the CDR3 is TGTGCCACCAGCATTAGGGGGGCAGGGGGCATTATACGGCAGTACTTC.

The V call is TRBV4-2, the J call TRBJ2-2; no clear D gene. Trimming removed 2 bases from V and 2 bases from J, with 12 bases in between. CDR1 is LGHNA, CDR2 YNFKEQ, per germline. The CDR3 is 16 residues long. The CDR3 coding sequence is TGTGCCAGCAGCCAACATACCGGGTCTAACACCGGGGAGCTGTTTTTT. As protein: CASSQHTGSNTGELFF.

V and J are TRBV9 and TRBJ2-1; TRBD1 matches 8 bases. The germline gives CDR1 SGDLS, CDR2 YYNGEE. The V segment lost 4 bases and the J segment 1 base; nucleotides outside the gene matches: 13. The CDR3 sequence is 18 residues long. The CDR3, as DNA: TGTGCCAGCAGCACCGGGACAGGAACCCTGGGGTCCTACAATGAGCAGTTCTTC. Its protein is CASSTGTGTLGSYNEQFF.

CDR3 DNA: TGCGCCAGCAGCCAAGGGACAGTCTCTTTCTATGGCTACACCTTC. This sequence encodes CASSQGTVSFYGYTF. This chain links TRBV4-3 with TRBJ1-2; possibly TRBD1 for D (6 bases). CDR1 and CDR2 (germline): LGHNA, YSLEER. V gave up 1 base and J gave up 4 bases, with 13 bases separating them. The CDR3 is 15 amino acids.

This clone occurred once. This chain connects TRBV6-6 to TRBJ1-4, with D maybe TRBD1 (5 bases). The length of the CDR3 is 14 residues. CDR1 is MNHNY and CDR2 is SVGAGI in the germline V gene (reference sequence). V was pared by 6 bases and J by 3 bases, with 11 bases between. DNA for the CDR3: TGTGCCAGCAGGCGGGGGGGTGCTAATGAAAAACTGTTTTTT. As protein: CASRRGGANEKLFF.

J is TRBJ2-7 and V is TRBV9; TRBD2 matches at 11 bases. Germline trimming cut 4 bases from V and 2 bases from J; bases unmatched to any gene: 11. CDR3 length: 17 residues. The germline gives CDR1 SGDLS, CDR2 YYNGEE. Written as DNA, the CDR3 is TGTGCCAGCAGCCCGCACTCCGGGACTAGCGGACCCTACGAGCAGTACTTC. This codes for CASSPHSGTSGPYEQYF.

CDR3 nucleotide sequence: TGTGCCAGCAGCCAACGAACCGGTGAAAAACTGTTTTTT. Its translation: CASSQRTGEKLFF. This chain links TRBV11-1 with TRBJ1-4; D gene ambiguous. Per germline, CDR1 SGHAT and CDR2 FQDESV (reference sequence). This CDR3 has 13 amino acids. V shed 5 bases and J shed 7 bases, with 11 bases lying between them.

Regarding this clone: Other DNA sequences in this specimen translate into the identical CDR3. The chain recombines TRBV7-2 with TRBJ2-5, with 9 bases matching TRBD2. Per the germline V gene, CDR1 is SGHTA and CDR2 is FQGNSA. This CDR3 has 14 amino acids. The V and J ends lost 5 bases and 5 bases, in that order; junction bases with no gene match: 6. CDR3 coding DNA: TGTGCCAGCAGCCTGGGACTAGCTAAGGAGACCCAGTACTTC. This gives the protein CASSLGLAKETQYF.

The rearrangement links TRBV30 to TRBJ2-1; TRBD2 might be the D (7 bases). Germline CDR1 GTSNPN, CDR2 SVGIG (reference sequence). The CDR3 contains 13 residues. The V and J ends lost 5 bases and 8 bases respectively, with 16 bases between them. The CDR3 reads CAWSRGGDDEQFF. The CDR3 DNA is TGTGCCTGGTCACGAGGGGGGGACGATGAGCAGTTCTTC. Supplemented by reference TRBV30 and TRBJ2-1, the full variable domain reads SQTIHQWPATLVQPVGSPLSLECTVEGTSNPNLYWYRQAAGRGLQLLFYSVGIGQISSEVPQNLSASRPQDRQFILSSKKLLLSDSGFYLCAWSRGGDDEQFFGPGTRLTVL.

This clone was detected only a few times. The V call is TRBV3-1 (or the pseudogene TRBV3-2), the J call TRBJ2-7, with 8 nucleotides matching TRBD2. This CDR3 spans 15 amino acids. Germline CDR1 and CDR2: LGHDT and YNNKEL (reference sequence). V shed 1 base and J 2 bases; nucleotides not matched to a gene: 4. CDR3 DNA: TGTGCCAGCAGCCAAGCGGGTAGCGGGGCCTACGAGCAGTACTTC. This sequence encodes CASSQAGSGAYEQYF.

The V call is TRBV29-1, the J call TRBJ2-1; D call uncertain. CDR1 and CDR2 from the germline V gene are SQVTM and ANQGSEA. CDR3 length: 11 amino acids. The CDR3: CSVGSYNEQFF. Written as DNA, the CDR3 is TGCAGTGTCGGCTCCTACAATGAGCAGTTCTTC.

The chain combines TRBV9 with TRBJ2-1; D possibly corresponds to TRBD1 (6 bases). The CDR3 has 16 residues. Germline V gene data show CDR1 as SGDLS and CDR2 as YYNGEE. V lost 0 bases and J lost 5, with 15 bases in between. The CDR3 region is CASSVGVRGPNNEQFF. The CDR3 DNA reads TGTGCCAGCAGCGTAGGTGTCAGGGGTCCGAACAATGAGCAGTTCTTC.

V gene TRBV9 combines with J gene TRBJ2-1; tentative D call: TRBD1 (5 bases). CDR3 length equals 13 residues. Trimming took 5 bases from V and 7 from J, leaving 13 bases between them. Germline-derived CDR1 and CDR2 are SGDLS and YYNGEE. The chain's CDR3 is CASSVWGGNEQFF. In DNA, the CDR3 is TGTGCCAGCAGTGTGTGGGGCGGTAATGAGCAGTTCTTC.

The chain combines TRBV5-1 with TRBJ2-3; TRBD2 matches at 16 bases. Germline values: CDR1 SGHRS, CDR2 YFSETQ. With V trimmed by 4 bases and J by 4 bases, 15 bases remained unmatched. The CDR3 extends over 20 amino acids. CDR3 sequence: CASSTPGLAGGEGPADTQYF. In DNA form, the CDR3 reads TGCGCCAGCAGCACACCGGGACTAGCGGGAGGGGAGGGGCCGGCAGATACGCAGTATTTT.

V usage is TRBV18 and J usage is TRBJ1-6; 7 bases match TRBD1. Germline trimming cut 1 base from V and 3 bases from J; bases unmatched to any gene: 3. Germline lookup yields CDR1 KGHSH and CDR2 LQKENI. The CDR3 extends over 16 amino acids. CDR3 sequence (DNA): TGTGCCAGCTCACCACAGGGGGCGAGCTATAATTCACCCCTCCACTTT. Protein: CASSPQGASYNSPLHF.

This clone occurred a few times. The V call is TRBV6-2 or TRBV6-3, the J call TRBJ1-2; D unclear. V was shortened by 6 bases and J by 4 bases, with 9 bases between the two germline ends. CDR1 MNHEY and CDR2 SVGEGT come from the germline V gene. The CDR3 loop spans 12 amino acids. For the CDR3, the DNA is TGTGCCAGCAGCCCGAGGCTCTATGGCTACACCTTC. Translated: CASSPRLYGYTF.

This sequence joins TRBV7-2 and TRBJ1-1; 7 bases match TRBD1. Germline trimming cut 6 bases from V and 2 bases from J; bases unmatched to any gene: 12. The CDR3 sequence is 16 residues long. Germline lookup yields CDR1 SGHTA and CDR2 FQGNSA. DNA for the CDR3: TGTGCCAGCAGACGGTACACGAGACAGGGAAACACTGAAGCTTTCTTT. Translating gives CASRRYTRQGNTEAFF. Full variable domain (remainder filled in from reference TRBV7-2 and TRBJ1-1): GAGVSQSPSNKVTEKGKDVELRCDPISGHTALYWYRQSLGQGLEFLIYFQGNSAPDKSGLPSDRFSAERTGGSVSTLTIQRTQQEDSAVYLCASRRYTRQGNTEAFFGQGTRLTVV.

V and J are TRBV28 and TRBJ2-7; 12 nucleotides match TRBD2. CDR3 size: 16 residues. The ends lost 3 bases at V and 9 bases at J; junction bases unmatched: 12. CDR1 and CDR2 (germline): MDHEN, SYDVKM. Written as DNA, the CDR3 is TGTGCCAGCAGTTTGGCCGGACTAGCGGGACACAGGGGGCAGTACTTC. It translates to CASSLAGLAGHRGQYF.

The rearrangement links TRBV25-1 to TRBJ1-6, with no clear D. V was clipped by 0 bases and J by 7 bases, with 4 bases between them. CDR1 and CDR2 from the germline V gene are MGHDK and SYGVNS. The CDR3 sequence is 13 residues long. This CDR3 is CASSEYGNSPLHF. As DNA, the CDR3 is TGTGCCAGCAGTGAATACGGGAATTCACCCCTCCACTTT.

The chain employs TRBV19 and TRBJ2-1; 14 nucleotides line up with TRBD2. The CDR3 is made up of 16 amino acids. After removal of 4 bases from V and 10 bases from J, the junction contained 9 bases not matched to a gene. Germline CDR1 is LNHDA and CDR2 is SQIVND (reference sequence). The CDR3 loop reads CASSKAGTSGSWEQFF. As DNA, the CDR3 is TGTGCCAGTAGTAAAGCGGGGACTAGCGGGAGTTGGGAGCAGTTCTTC.

The CDR3 DNA follows: TGCGCCAGCCAACGCGGGAGCGATTACAATGAGCAGTTCTTC. Protein product: CASQRGSDYNEQFF. The chain links TRBV10-1 to TRBJ2-1, with 7 positions matching TRBD2. Looked up from germline, CDR1 is WNHNN and CDR2 is SYGVQD (reference sequence). The CDR3 has 14 residues. V lost 8 bases, J lost 4 bases, and 8 bases stayed unmatched.

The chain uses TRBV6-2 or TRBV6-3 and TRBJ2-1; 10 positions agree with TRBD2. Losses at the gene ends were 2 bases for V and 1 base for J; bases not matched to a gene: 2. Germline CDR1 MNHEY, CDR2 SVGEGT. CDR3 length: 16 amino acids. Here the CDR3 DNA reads TGTGCCAGCAGTTACCTAGCGGGAGCGTCCTACAATGAGCAGTTCTTC. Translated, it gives CASSYLAGASYNEQFF.